The 24 T cell receptor beta chains presented below share a single source sample, sequenced in a study of blood T cell repertoires in COVID-19. The repertoire was sequenced with immunoSEQ multiplex PCR; TCRdb's copy has only in-frame clones and lacks some. The data contain 160,000 or so clones, about four fifths of them singletons. The sample comprised PBMCs or T cells enriched from blood (not recorded which). The receptors here all came from a man in his sixties who had recovered from COVID-19.

The chain couples TRBV10-1 to TRBJ2-7; 8 bases are a match to TRBD2. Germline V gene sequence: CDR1 WNHNN, CDR2 SYGVQD (reference sequence). With V trimmed by 2 bases and J by 2 bases, 11 bases remained unmatched. The CDR3 covers 17 residues. DNA for the CDR3: TGCGCCAGCAGTGAGGCGAGATACAGCGGGAGCCCCTACGAGCAGTACTTC. Translated, it gives CASSEARYSGSPYEQYF.

This chain connects TRBV7-8 to TRBJ1-2; 7 nucleotides line up with TRBD1. Trimming at V came to 4 bases and at J to 4 bases, leaving 18 bases not matched to a gene. Germline V gene sequence: CDR1 SGHVS, CDR2 FQNEAQ. The CDR3 spans 18 residues. CDR3 nucleotides: TGTGCCAGCAGCTCCCACGGACAGGCTACCTTAGGGGGCTATGGCTACACCTTC. Protein product: CASSSHGQATLGGYGYTF.

The chain employs TRBV28 and TRBJ2-1; 8 nucleotides match TRBD1. Germline CDR1 reads MDHEN; CDR2 reads SYDVKM. V lost 11 bases to trimming and J lost 7 bases; unmatched junction nucleotides: 13. The CDR3 is 14 residues long. This CDR3 reads CASIRQGASNEQFF. The CDR3 DNA follows: TGTGCCTCCATTAGGCAGGGGGCTTCTAATGAGCAGTTCTTC.

A single count supports this clone. This chain connects TRBV25-1 to TRBJ2-1, with 8 bases lining up with TRBD2. Germline CDR1 and CDR2: MGHDK and SYGVNS. V lost 5 bases to trimming and J lost 4 bases; unmatched junction nucleotides: 4. The CDR3 has 14 amino acids. The DNA of the CDR3 is TGTGCCAGCAGTTCCTCGGGGGGGTACAATGAGCAGTTCTTC. The encoded protein is CASSSSGGYNEQFF.

The chain has TRBV24-1 and TRBJ2-1; 12 nucleotides align to TRBD2. CDR1 is KGHDR and CDR2 is SFDVKD in the germline V gene. CDR3 size: 20 residues. The V gene end was trimmed by 1 base and the J gene end by 4 bases; junction bases not matched to a gene: 13. CDR3 DNA sequence: TGTGCCACCAGTGATTTCCGTGCGACTAGCGGGAGAGGGGGATACAATGAGCAGTTCTTC. Translated: CATSDFRATSGRGGYNEQFF.

The chain links TRBV25-1 to TRBJ2-3; 9 bases fit TRBD2. The CDR3 is 16 residues long. Germline loops: CDR1 MGHDK, CDR2 SYGVNS. Trimming at V came to 3 bases and at J to 3 bases, leaving 7 bases not matched to a gene. In DNA form, the CDR3 reads TGTGCCAGCAGTGATAATCTAGCGGGGTTTACAGATACGCAGTATTTT. Translating gives CASSDNLAGFTDTQYF. Drawing the rest from reference TRBV25-1 and TRBJ2-3, the complete variable domain is EADIYQTPRYLVIGTGKKITLECSQTMGHDKMYWYQQDPGMELHLIHYSYGVNSTEKGDLSSESTVSRIRTEHFPLTLESARPSHTSQYLCASSDNLAGFTDTQYFGPGTRLTVL.

This sequence joins TRBV5-1 and TRBJ1-2, with 12 bases aligning to TRBD1. The CDR3 covers 14 residues. In germline, CDR1 is SGHRS, CDR2 YFSETQ. V lost 4 bases and J lost 9; bases outside the gene matches: 7. In nucleotides, the CDR3 is TGCGCCAGCAGCCGGGGACAGGGGGCGACAAGCTACACCTTC. Amino acids: CASSRGQGATSYTF.

The CDR3 DNA follows: TGTGCCAGCAGCTCTGGGGGAGGGACAGAGACCCAGTACTTC. Its protein product is CASSSGGGTETQYF. The chain couples TRBV5-4 to TRBJ2-5, with TRBD2 identical over 7 bases. CDR1 and CDR2 (germline): SGHNT, YYREEE (reference sequence). This CDR3 has 14 residues. V lost 3 bases to trimming and J lost 4 bases; unmatched junction nucleotides: 6.

V and J are TRBV6-5 and TRBJ2-7; 14 bases are a match to TRBD2. V shed 8 bases and J 0 bases; nucleotides not matched to a gene: 3. The germline gives CDR1 MNHEY, CDR2 SVGAGI. This CDR3 comprises 15 residues. In DNA form, the CDR3 reads TGTGCCAGCCTGGGACTAGCGGGAGACTCCTACGAGCAGTACTTC. Its translation is CASLGLAGDSYEQYF.

V gene TRBV19 combines with J gene TRBJ2-7; 7 bases fit TRBD1. Germline V gene sequence: CDR1 LNHDA, CDR2 SQIVND (reference sequence). V was pared by 11 bases and J by 5 bases, with 15 bases of the junction left unmatched. This CDR3 has 14 residues. The chain's CDR3 is CAVGTAKGTNEQYF. CDR3 nucleotide sequence: TGTGCCGTCGGGACAGCCAAGGGGACAAACGAGCAGTACTTC. The full variable domain, in which reference TRBV19 and TRBJ2-7 provide the parts outside the CDR3, is DGGITQSPKYLFRKEGQNVTLSCEQNLNHDAMYWYRQDPGQGLRLIYYSQIVNDFQKGDIAEGYSVSREKKESFPLTVTSAQKNPTAFYLCAVGTAKGTNEQYFGPGTRLTVT.

In its sample, this clone was seen once. This chain uses TRBV7-5 with TRBJ1-4; the table calls TRBD1, which could not be checked here. TRBV7-5 is a listed pseudogene. This CDR3 is built from 15 residues. The CDR3 DNA reads TGTGTCAGAAGCTTAGCGGGTACAGATAATGAAAAACTGTTTTTT. This sequence encodes CVRSLAGTDNEKLFF.

This clone has just one count. The rearrangement joins TRBV5-1 to TRBJ2-1; D not resolved. The CDR3 is 14 residues long. V lost 1 base and J 6 bases, leaving 11 bases between the germline ends. The V gene's germline CDR1 is SGHRS and CDR2 YFSETQ. CDR3 region: CASSLMSEANEQFF. For the CDR3, the DNA is TGCGCCAGCAGCTTGATGAGTGAGGCCAATGAGCAGTTCTTC.

This chain uses TRBV15 with TRBJ2-7; maybe TRBD1 (6 bases). This CDR3 spans 14 amino acids. V gave up 5 bases and J gave up 7 bases, with 18 bases separating them. The germline V gene encodes CDR1 LNHNV and CDR2 YYDKDF (reference sequence). The CDR3 nucleotides are TGTGCCACCAGCCCATCTATAGGGGGTGTTGAGCAGTACTTC. It translates to CATSPSIGGVEQYF.

The gene calls are TRBV5-4 and TRBJ2-3; 15 bases match TRBD2. The CDR3 loop spans 18 amino acids. V lost 2 bases, J lost 2 bases, and 6 bases stayed unmatched. The V gene's germline CDR1 is SGHNT and CDR2 YYREEE (reference sequence). The CDR3 spells CASSFGLAGGPITDTQYF. CDR3 sequence (DNA): TGTGCCAGCAGCTTCGGACTAGCGGGAGGGCCGATCACAGATACGCAGTATTTT.

J is TRBJ1-2 and V is TRBV28; the D gene is possibly TRBD1 (6 bases). Trimming shortened V by 4 bases and J by 8 bases, and 14 bases separated the two germline ends. Looked up from germline, CDR1 is MDHEN and CDR2 is SYDVKM. The CDR3 sequence is 13 residues long. In nucleotides, the CDR3 is TGTGCCAGCAGTTCTTCATCAGGGGTCGGCTACACCTTC. Residues: CASSSSSGVGYTF.

This chain's CDR3 is CASSSPGQGELSYEQYF. CDR3 DNA sequence: TGTGCCAGCAGTTCTCCGGGACAGGGAGAACTCTCCTACGAGCAGTACTTC. J is TRBJ2-7 and V is TRBV28, with TRBD1 matching over 9 bases. The germline gives CDR1 MDHEN, CDR2 SYDVKM. There are 17 residues in the CDR3. The J segment lost 0 bases and the V segment lost 4 bases, leaving 10 bases of the junction unmatched. Drawing the rest from reference TRBV28 and TRBJ2-7, the complete variable domain is DVKVTQSSRYLVKRTGEKVFLECVQDMDHENMFWYRQDPGLGLRLIYFSYDVKMKEKGDIPEGYSVSREKKERFSLILESASTNQTSMYLCASSSPGQGELSYEQYFGPGTRLTVT.

In this sample, this clone turned up once. V usage is TRBV12-5 and J usage is TRBJ2-1, with TRBD1 as a possible D gene (5 bases). Germline loops: CDR1 LGHNT, CDR2 FRNRAP. Between the trimmed V and J ends, which lost 2 bases and 6 bases, there was a span of 14 bases. This CDR3 has 15 residues. The CDR3 DNA follows: TGTGCTAGTGGTTTGTCCAGGGTAGTTCTCAATGAGCAGTTCTTC. It specifies CASGLSRVVLNEQFF.

The rearrangement joins TRBV5-4 to TRBJ1-2; TRBD1 matches 9 bases. The CDR3 totals 13 residues. The V gene's germline CDR1 is SGHNT and CDR2 YYREEE (reference sequence). Trimming removed 4 bases from V and 3 bases from J; junction bases left unmatched: 1. The CDR3 DNA is TGTGCCAGCAGCGGGGACAGGGACTATGGCTACACCTTC. Translated, it gives CASSGDRDYGYTF. Complete variable domain (other parts from reference TRBV5-4 and TRBJ1-2): ETGVTQSPTHLIKTRGQQVTLRCSSQSGHNTVSWYQQALGQGPQFIFQYYREEENGRGNFPPRFSGLQFPNYSSELNVNALELDDSALYLCASSGDRDYGYTFGSGTRLTVV.

J is TRBJ2-3 and V is TRBV9; perhaps TRBD2 as D (5 bases). This CDR3 comprises 14 residues. V shed 6 bases and J shed 0 bases, with 11 bases lying between them. CDR1 and CDR2 (germline): SGDLS, YYNGEE. This CDR3 reads CASTEGSSTDTQYF. The CDR3, as DNA: TGTGCCAGCACTGAGGGATCTAGCACAGATACGCAGTATTTT.

The chain uses TRBV19 and TRBJ1-5; 8 bases fit TRBD1. J gave up 3 bases and V 6 bases, and 10 bases lay outside the gene matches. The CDR3 runs to 16 residues. Germline lookup yields CDR1 LNHDA and CDR2 SQIVND (reference sequence). CDR3 residues: CASRSPGQALNQPQHF. The CDR3 DNA is TGTGCCAGTAGATCACCGGGACAGGCCCTCAATCAGCCCCAGCATTTT. The variable domain in full, completed from reference TRBV19 and TRBJ1-5, reads DGGITQSPKYLFRKEGQNVTLSCEQNLNHDAMYWYRQDPGQGLRLIYYSQIVNDFQKGDIAEGYSVSREKKESFPLTVTSAQKNPTAFYLCASRSPGQALNQPQHFGDGTRLSIL.

This clone has at least ten counts. This chain connects TRBV5-1 to TRBJ1-1; perhaps TRBD1 as D (6 bases). The germline CDR1 and CDR2 sequences are SGHRS and YFSETQ. Trimming took off 4 bases at V and 2 bases at J, with 15 bases between the two ends. CDR3 length equals 15 residues. CDR3: CASSIGGAKNTEAFF. CDR3 coding DNA: TGCGCCAGCAGCATAGGGGGGGCCAAAAACACTGAAGCTTTCTTT. Based on the CDR3 plus reference TRBV5-1 and TRBJ1-1, the full variable domain is KAGVTQTPRYLIKTRGQQVTLSCSPISGHRSVSWYQQTPGQGLQFLFEYFSETQRNKGNFPGRFSGRQFSNSRSEMNVSTLELGDSALYLCASSIGGAKNTEAFFGQGTRLTVV.

CDR3 residues: CATSSGDRGRPAFF. The CDR3 coding sequence is TGTGCCACCAGCAGTGGGGACAGGGGCCGGCCTGCTTTCTTT. The genes are TRBV15 and TRBJ1-1; 10 positions match TRBD1. Trimming cost V 3 bases and J 11 bases; bases outside gene matches: 9. The CDR3 has 14 amino acids. Germline lookup yields CDR1 LNHNV and CDR2 YYDKDF (reference sequence).

This clone has just one count. The chain joins TRBV6-5 to TRBJ1-1; TRBD1 aligns across 7 bases. V shed 6 bases, J shed 1 base, and the junction held 8 bases outside the gene matches. Germline V CDR1 and CDR2: MNHEY, SVGAGI. This CDR3 is built from 15 residues. CDR3 loop: CASSPRWTGNTEAFF. The CDR3 coding sequence is TGTGCCAGCAGCCCCCGGTGGACAGGGAACACTGAAGCTTTCTTT.

The chain employs TRBV21-1 and TRBJ2-7; the D segment call TRBD1 is taken from the table without a DNA check. TRBV21-1 is a listed pseudogene. CDR3 length equals 17 residues. The CDR3 loop reads CASSIRGRGTGVYEQYF. CDR3 nucleotides: TGTGCCAGCAGCATACGCGGTAGGGGGACAGGGGTCTACGAGCAGTACTTC.